The 8 T cell receptor beta chains below were found in one sample sequenced in a study of cytomegalovirus exposure and HLA in healthy donors. Primers: 60 Vbeta forward and 13 Jbeta reverse. Measured with immunoSEQ multiplex PCR; TCRdb has only the in-frame clones, and not every one. This sample yields 150,000 or so clones, of which around 75% are seen a single time; more than 3% belongs to the top ten. The sequenced sample consisted of PBMCs. The receptors originated from a male donor in good health and CMV-seronegative.

This clone was observed a handful of times. The chain employs TRBV4-3 and TRBJ1-2; tentatively, D is TRBD1 (6 bases). Trimming cost V 3 bases and J 2 bases, with 10 bases left between them. This CDR3 spans 14 amino acids. Germline values: CDR1 LGHNA, CDR2 YSLEER. DNA of the CDR3: TGCGCCAGCAGCCATGCAGGGGAGAACTATGGCTACACCTTC. Residues: CASSHAGENYGYTF.

This rearrangement joins TRBV4-1 to TRBJ2-5; the D is unclear. V lost 0 bases to trimming and J lost 3 bases, with 14 bases between them. CDR1 and CDR2 (germline): MGHRA, YSYEKL. This CDR3 region has 16 residues. Written as DNA, the CDR3 is TGCGCCAGCAGCCAAGATCTCATCCGGTCTAAAGAGACCCAGTACTTC. Protein: CASSQDLIRSKETQYF.

This chain links TRBV28 with TRBJ2-7; possible D gene TRBD2, 6 bases. Germline V gene data show CDR1 as MDHEN and CDR2 as SYDVKM. There are 15 residues in the CDR3. Trimming left V 5 bases short and J 3 bases short, with 17 bases between. The CDR3 spells CASSLIGGPLYEQYF. As DNA, the CDR3 is TGTGCCAGCAGTCTCATCGGAGGGCCACTCTACGAGCAGTACTTC. Supplemented by reference TRBV28 and TRBJ2-7, the full variable domain reads DVKVTQSSRYLVKRTGEKVFLECVQDMDHENMFWYRQDPGLGLRLIYFSYDVKMKEKGDIPEGYSVSREKKERFSLILESASTNQTSMYLCASSLIGGPLYEQYFGPGTRLTVT.

The V and J genes are TRBV5-1 and TRBJ2-7; 7 nucleotides agree with TRBD1. This CDR3 region has 14 residues. Trimming took 0 bases from V and 4 from J; bases not matched to a gene: 4. Germline-derived CDR1 and CDR2 are SGHRS and YFSETQ. CDR3 region: CASSLDRGSYEQYF. DNA of the CDR3: TGCGCCAGCAGCTTGGACAGGGGATCATACGAGCAGTACTTC. The full variable domain, rest sourced from reference TRBV5-1 and TRBJ2-7, is KAGVTQTPRYLIKTRGQQVTLSCSPISGHRSVSWYQQTPGQGLQFLFEYFSETQRNKGNFPGRFSGRQFSNSRSEMNVSTLELGDSALYLCASSLDRGSYEQYFGPGTRLTVT.

This chain uses TRBV28 with TRBJ1-2; D perhaps matches TRBD1 (5 bases). Trimming pared 6 bases from V and 4 bases from J, leaving 24 bases between. This CDR3 has 17 amino acids. The V gene's germline CDR1 is MDHEN and CDR2 SYDVKM. The CDR3 DNA reads as TGTGCCAGCAGCTTTTCCTCGCGGGGAATGAGGGGCTATGGCTACACCTTC. This sequence encodes CASSFSSRGMRGYGYTF.

J is TRBJ1-2 and V is TRBV29-1; D ambiguous. The CDR3 contains 14 residues. Germline loops: CDR1 SQVTM, CDR2 ANQGSEA. The V end lost 0 bases, the J end lost 6 bases, and 14 bases lay between the germline ends. The CDR3 spells CSVEDLEGANGYTF. CDR3 nucleotide sequence: TGCAGCGTTGAAGATTTGGAGGGCGCGAATGGCTACACCTTC.

The chain is built from TRBV28 and TRBJ2-5; a possible D gene is TRBD2 (6 bases). The CDR3 extends over 13 amino acids. Germline V gene sequence: CDR1 MDHEN, CDR2 SYDVKM. Trimming removed 5 bases from V and 5 bases from J, with 12 bases in between. CDR3 coding DNA: TGTGCCAGCAGTAACTTCCGGGAGGAGACCCAGTACTTC. Protein product: CASSNFREETQYF.

The V call is TRBV28, the J call TRBJ2-3; 9 bases fit TRBD2. Unmatched junction bases numbered 5, after V lost 5 bases and J lost 5 bases. The CDR3 contains 14 residues. CDR1 and CDR2 (germline): MDHEN, SYDVKM. The CDR3 bases are TGTGCCAGCAGTCCTAGCGGGATTGTAGATACGCAGTATTTT. Translated: CASSPSGIVDTQYF.